What follows are 4 T cell receptor beta chains derived from one specimen sequenced in a study of blood T cell repertoires in COVID-19. The assay was immunoSEQ multiplex PCR, and TCRdb's table has in-frame clones only and misses some. Of over 200,000 clones listed, about 87% are singletons. The source material was PBMCs or T cells enriched from blood (not recorded which). These receptors all come from a woman aged 35 to 49 with acute COVID-19.

V gene TRBV13 combines with J gene TRBJ1-2; 8 bases match TRBD1. Germline values: CDR1 PRHDT, CDR2 FYEKMQ (reference sequence). With 0 bases clipped from V and 4 bases from J, the junction kept 7 bases outside the gene matches. The CDR3 spans 16 residues. The CDR3 region is CASSLGGGQEGYGYTF. CDR3 DNA: TGTGCCAGCAGCTTAGGAGGGGGACAGGAGGGCTATGGCTACACCTTC.

The rearrangement uses TRBV28 and TRBJ1-2, with 8 bases that match TRBD1. J gave up 8 bases and V 5 bases, and 7 bases lay outside the gene matches. CDR3 length: 13 amino acids. From germline, CDR1 is MDHEN and CDR2 SYDVKM. CDR3 loop: CASSPGGARGYTF. Here the CDR3 DNA reads TGTGCCAGCAGTCCAGGGGGCGCCAGGGGCTACACCTTC.

V is TRBV5-1 and J is TRBJ1-2, with 9 bases matching TRBD1. V trimming: 0 bases; J trimming: 8 bases; junction bases outside the gene matches: 8. From germline, CDR1 is SGHRS and CDR2 YFSETQ. The CDR3 extends over 15 amino acids. The CDR3 reads CASSLEGTGQIGYTF. The CDR3 DNA is TGCGCCAGCAGCTTGGAGGGGACAGGGCAAATAGGCTACACCTTC.

The chain couples TRBV5-6 to TRBJ2-7, with 12 positions matching TRBD2. Germline lookup yields CDR1 SGHDT and CDR2 YYEEEE. This CDR3 has 15 amino acids. V shed 0 bases and J 12 bases; nucleotides not matched to a gene: 10. CDR3 in amino acids: CASSLDNLAGGRLYF. The CDR3 DNA reads TGTGCCAGCAGCTTGGACAATCTAGCGGGGGGGCGTCTGTACTTC.